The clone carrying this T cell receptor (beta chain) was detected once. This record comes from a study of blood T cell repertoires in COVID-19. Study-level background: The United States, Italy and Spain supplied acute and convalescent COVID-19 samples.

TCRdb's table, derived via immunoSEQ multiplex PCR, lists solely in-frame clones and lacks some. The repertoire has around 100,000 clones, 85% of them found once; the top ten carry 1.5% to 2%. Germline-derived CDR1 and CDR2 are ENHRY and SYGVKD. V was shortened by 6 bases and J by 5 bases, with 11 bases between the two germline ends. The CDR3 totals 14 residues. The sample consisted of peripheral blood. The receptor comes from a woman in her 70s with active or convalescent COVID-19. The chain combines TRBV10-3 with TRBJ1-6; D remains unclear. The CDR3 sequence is CAIRGDGNNSPLHF. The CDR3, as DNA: TGTGCCATCAGGGGCGACGGGAATAATTCACCCCTCCACTTT.